This entry is about one TCR beta chain. The entry originates in a study of blood T cell repertoires in COVID-19. Study overall: The origin of the acute and convalescent COVID-19 samples was the United States, Italy and Spain. Nucleic acid was either cDNA or gDNA, and it came from T cells, B-cell-depleted T cells, or PBMCs.

Clones were sequenced by immunoSEQ multiplex PCR, and TCRdb holds only the in-frame ones, with some missing. The repertoire consists of under 200,000 clones, with about 82% occurring once and the leading ten covering 6.5% to 7%. V was trimmed by 5 bases and J by 9 bases, leaving 8 bases between them. This CDR3 region has 11 residues. CDR1 is KGHSH and CDR2 is LQKENI in the germline V gene. Sample: peripheral blood. The V and J genes are TRBV18 and TRBJ1-5; perhaps TRBD1 as D (5 bases). The sequence was collected from a man in his sixties or seventies with active or convalescent COVID-19. This chain's CDR3 is CASSGGGPQHF. Here the CDR3 DNA reads TGTGCCAGCTCAGGGGGGGGGCCCCAGCATTTT.